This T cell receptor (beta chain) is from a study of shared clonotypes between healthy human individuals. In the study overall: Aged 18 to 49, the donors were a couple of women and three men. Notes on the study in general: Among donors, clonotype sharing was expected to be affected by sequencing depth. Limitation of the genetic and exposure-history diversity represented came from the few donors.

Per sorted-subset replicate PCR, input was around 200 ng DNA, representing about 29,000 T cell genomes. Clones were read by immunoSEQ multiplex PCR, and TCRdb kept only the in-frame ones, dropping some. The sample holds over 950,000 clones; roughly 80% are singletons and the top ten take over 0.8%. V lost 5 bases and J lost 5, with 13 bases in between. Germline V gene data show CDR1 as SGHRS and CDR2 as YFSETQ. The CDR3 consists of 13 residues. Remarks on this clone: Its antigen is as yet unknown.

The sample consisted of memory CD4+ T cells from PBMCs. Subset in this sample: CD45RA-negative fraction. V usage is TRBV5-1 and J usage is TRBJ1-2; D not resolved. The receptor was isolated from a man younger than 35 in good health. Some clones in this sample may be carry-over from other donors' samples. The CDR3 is CASRDTVGYGYTF. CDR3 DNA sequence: TGCGCCAGCAGAGACACGGTTGGGTATGGCTACACCTTC.